The table lists the clone carrying this T cell receptor beta chain with many counts. CDR3 size: 16 residues. V lost 4 bases, J lost 0 bases, and 15 bases lay in between. The germline CDR1 and CDR2 sequences are MNHEY and SMNVEV (reference sequence). Regarding time point: newly diagnosed GD, antithyroid drugs for less than 3 months. The TCR library used RNA extracted from PBMCs. These data belong to a study of regulatory T cells in long-lasting Graves disease. TCR beta libraries were built with iRepertoire HTBI primers and Arm-PCR of CDR3 regions. Study processing details: Segment identification across samples yielded 55 to 65 TRBV and roughly 14 TRBJ segments. TCRdb re-called the multiplex PCR reads with MiXCR, one entry per CDR3 protein. These V and J calls rely on TCRdb rather than the paper's analysis. The sample holds some 200,000 distinct CDR3 sequences, roughly 19% seen once. The sample also formed part of further work on T cells in Graves' hyperthyroidism and ophthalmopathy. That investigation notes: When the TCR CDR3 underwent first-round RT-PCR, the HTBI primer set was used.

The starting material was peripheral blood mononuclear cells (PBMCs), obtained at new diagnosis, from a patient treated with antithyroid drugs. The source is a woman in her 30s with Graves disease. The chain carries TRBV27 and TRBJ1-1, with D maybe TRBD1 (5 bases). CDR3 sequence reads: CASSWGNVGLNTEAFF. The CDR3 DNA sequence: TGTGCCAGCAGTTGGGGGAACGTCGGCCTGAACACTGAAGCTTTCTTT.